This T cell receptor beta chain was captured by sequencing in a study of shared clonotypes between healthy human individuals. Nashville, Tennessee was home to all donors, who were Caucasian adults. Repertoires were generated with immunoSEQ multiplex PCR, while TCRdb's copy carries only in-frame clones and drops some. The table lists under 600,000 clones, roughly 95% of them singletons, with 0.05% to 0.07% in the top ten. This clone came up once. What it binds is unknown. V was pared by 5 bases and J by 4 bases, with 12 bases of the junction left unmatched. The CDR3 has 16 amino acids. CDR1 and CDR2 (germline): SGHVS, FQNEAQ. Study observations and caveats: Sequencing depth was predicted to influence how clonotypes are shared among donors. Represented diversity, genetic and exposure-history alike, was limited by few donors.

The TCR comes from a woman aged 25 to 45 in good health. The rearrangement joins TRBV7-8 to TRBJ2-7; 9 nucleotides align to TRBD2. Input material: naive CD4+ T cells sorted from blood. Sample subset: CD45RA+ positively selected. This chain's CDR3 is CASSPSQIAGEYEQYF. CDR3 DNA sequence: TGTGCCAGCAGCCCCTCGCAGATAGCGGGAGAGTACGAGCAGTACTTC.